A selection of T cell receptor beta chains follows, all from one sample in a study of blood T cells in healthy people across ages. TCRdb passed the 5' RACE reads through MiXCR, listing each CDR3 protein once. This sample carries around 800,000 distinct CDR3 sequences, roughly 25% of them seen once, and the ten largest clones take around 2.9%. The same sample was also used in a study of T cells of mothers and their children.

Sequenced material: blood. These TCRs come from a boy between 10 and 17 years old in good health. The CDR3 runs from the conserved cysteine through the conserved F or W. A D gene is named only where the DNA matches it firmly. Some rows mark clone size as missing; the rest say once, few, many or name a class of expanded clone.

V: TRBV6-5
D: TRBD1
size: NA
J: TRBJ1-2
DNA: TGTGCCAGCACCTCGGGACAGAGTAACTATGGCTACACCTTC
CDR3: CASTSGQSNYGYTF

V: TRBV12-3/TRBV12-4
D: NA
size: NA
J: TRBJ2-7
DNA: TGTGCCAGCAGTTCCGGGGCTAGGCTCTACGAGCAGTACTTC
CDR3: CASSSGARLYEQYF

V: TRBV12-3/TRBV12-4
D: NA
size: few
J: TRBJ2-7
DNA: TGTGCCAGCAGTCCTTCGTACTACGAGCAGTACTTC
CDR3: CASSPSYYEQYF

V: TRBV12-3/TRBV12-4
D: NA
size: NA
J: TRBJ1-6
DNA: TGTGCCAGCAGTTTGCGAGCTAGGGATTCACCCCTCCACTTT
CDR3: CASSLRARDSPLHF

V: TRBV5-1
D: TRBD1
size: NA
J: TRBJ1-5
DNA: TGCGCCAGCAGCTTAGGGACAGACGATCAGCCCCAGCATTTT
CDR3: CASSLGTDDQPQHF

V: TRBV20-1
D: TRBD2
size: NA
J: TRBJ2-3
DNA: TGCAGTGCCCACCACGGCGGGGGGGCCACAGATACGCAGTATTTT
CDR3: CSAHHGGGATDTQYF

V: TRBV12-5
D: NA
size: NA
J: TRBJ2-7
DNA: TGTGCTAGTGGTCCAGACAGCTACGAGCAGTACTTC
CDR3: CASGPDSYEQYF

V: TRBV12-3/TRBV12-4
D: NA
size: few
J: TRBJ1-1
DNA: TGTGCCAGCAGTTCGAGGGGGGTCACTGAAGCTTTCTTT
CDR3: CASSSRGVTEAFF

V: TRBV28
D: NA
size: few
J: TRBJ2-1
DNA: TGTGCCAGCAGTTTTCCATCGGAGCAGTTCTTC
CDR3: CASSFPSEQFF

V: TRBV28
D: NA
size: NA
J: TRBJ2-5
DNA: TGTGCCAGCAGTTTAACCGGGGTAACCCACGAGACCCAGTACTTC
CDR3: CASSLTGVTHETQYF

V: TRBV5-8
D: NA
size: few
J: TRBJ2-4
DNA: TGTGCCTCGGCAGGGGCGCAAAAAAGGATTCAGTACTTC
CDR3: CASAGAQKRIQYF

V: TRBV3-1
D: NA
size: few
J: TRBJ1-1
DNA: TGTGCCAGCAGCCAAGTGGGCAAGAGGCCTGAAGCTTTCTTT
CDR3: CASSQVGKRPEAFF

V: TRBV29-1
D: TRBD1
size: NA
J: TRBJ1-4
DNA: TGCAGCGTTGAAGGGACAGGGGAGTATGACAAACTGTTTTTT
CDR3: CSVEGTGEYDKLFF

V: TRBV27
D: NA
size: NA
J: TRBJ1-5
DNA: TGTGCCAGCAGCCTAAGTACTGCCTATAGCAATCAGCCCCAGCATTTT
CDR3: CASSLSTAYSNQPQHF

V: TRBV29-1
D: NA
size: few
J: TRBJ2-5
DNA: TGCAGCGTTGAGCGGTGGCTTCAAGAGACCCAGTACTTC
CDR3: CSVERWLQETQYF

V: TRBV20-1
D: NA
size: few
J: TRBJ2-1
DNA: TGCAGTGCTAGAAACGCGGGGTACAATGAGCAGTTCTTC
CDR3: CSARNAGYNEQFF

V: TRBV5-6
D: TRBD1
size: few
J: TRBJ1-2
DNA: TGTGCCAGCAGACTGGACAGGGGGCCCGTCTATGGCTACACCTTC
CDR3: CASRLDRGPVYGYTF

V: TRBV3-1
D: NA
size: many
J: TRBJ2-3
DNA: TGTGCCAGCAGCCGGACTTCCACAGATACGCAGTATTTT
CDR3: CASSRTSTDTQYF

V: TRBV5-1
D: NA
size: NA
J: TRBJ2-7
DNA: TGCGCCAGCAGCTTGGCCCCAACCGGGAGTTCCTCCTACAATCAGCAGCTCTTC
CDR3: CASSLAPTGSSSYNQQLF

V: TRBV14
D: TRBD1
size: NA
J: TRBJ2-5
DNA: TGTGCCAGCAGCCAACCCGGGACAGACCAAGAGACCCAGTACTTC
CDR3: CASSQPGTDQETQYF

V: TRBV29-1
D: NA
size: NA
J: TRBJ1-1
DNA: TGCAGCGCCAGGGCTGGGGGGGAGAACACTGAAGCTTTCTTT
CDR3: CSARAGGENTEAFF

V: TRBV5-5
D: TRBD1
size: NA
J: TRBJ2-5
DNA: TGTGCCAGCAGCTTAACAGGGGAAGGGACCCAGTACTTC
CDR3: CASSLTGEGTQYF

V: TRBV3-1
D: NA
size: once
J: TRBJ2-7
DNA: TGTGCCAGCAGCCAAGATTGGGGGGCCGGCGAGCAGTACTTC
CDR3: CASSQDWGAGEQYF

V: TRBV21-1
D: NA
size: NA
J: TRBJ2-1
DNA: TGTGCCAGCCCAGGGCCGGACAGGTGGTCTGGCTCCTACAATGAGCAGTTCTTC
CDR3: CASPGPDRWSGSYNEQFF

V: TRBV7-9
D: NA
size: NA
J: TRBJ2-7
DNA: TGTGCCAGCAGCTTAGATAGGTCCCTCCGGGGGAGTTCCTACGAGCAGTACTTC
CDR3: CASSLDRSLRGSSYEQYF